This T cell receptor beta chain was sequenced for a study of response to subunit inactivated influenza vaccine. Ten or more counts support this clonotype. The CDR3 loop spans 12 amino acids. CDR1 and CDR2 (germline): DFQATT, SNEGSKA (reference sequence). Trimming removed 5 bases from V and 5 bases from J, with 12 bases in between. TCRdb re-analysed the RT-PCR reads in MiXCR, keeping a single row per CDR3 protein. The table records 450,000 to 500,000 distinct CDR3 sequences, roughly 9.7% of them present only once. The material sequenced was PBMCs from blood, taken more than 35 days after vaccination. V usage is TRBV20-1 and J usage is TRBJ1-2; D unclear. The sequence was collected from a man aged 45-65 years who received an inactivated influenza vaccine. CDR3 nucleotide sequence: TGCAGTGCTCCTCCGGGTTTGTATGGCTACACCTTC. Protein product: CSAPPGLYGYTF.